The present TCR beta chain was sequenced within a study of control samples from healthy donors and cancer patients. Germline V lookup: CDR1 SGHTA, CDR2 FQGNSA. The CDR3 is made up of 16 amino acids. V lost 5 bases to trimming and J lost 1 base, with 14 bases between them. The assay was immunoSEQ multiplex PCR, and TCRdb's table has in-frame clones only and misses some. This sample has under 150,000 clones; roughly 94% occur once, and the top ten carry less than 4.5%. The receptor's source is a man younger than 45 in good health. Sequencing input: blood. The J gene is TRBJ1-4, the V gene TRBV7-2; D ambiguous. CDR3 nucleotide sequence: TGTGCCAGCAGCCCATACCTGTTCGGAACTAATGAAAAACTGTTTTTT. It specifies CASSPYLFGTNEKLFF.